Listed below are T cell receptor beta chains from one sample, sequenced in a study of blood T cells in healthy people across ages. Via MiXCR, TCRdb re-called the 5' RACE reads, giving one row per CDR3 protein. The sample holds about 930,000 distinct CDR3 sequences, about 28% seen once. Another study also made use of these data, one on T cells of mothers and their children.

The source material was blood. These receptors were taken from a woman in her 40s in good health. CDR3s include the opening cysteine and the closing phenylalanine or tryptophan. D genes are given only for firm matches. A row's size may be missing; if present it is once, few, many or a size class.

J gene	clone size	V gene	D gene	CDR3 DNA	CDR3 protein
TRBJ1-3	NA	TRBV3-1	NA	TGTGCCAGCTATCAGAGCTCTGGAAACACCATATATTTT	CASYQSSGNTIYF
TRBJ1-5	many	TRBV28	TRBD1	TGTGCCAGCAGTCCCATGACAGGGAGTCATCAGCCCCAGCATTTT	CASSPMTGSHQPQHF
TRBJ2-5	few	TRBV12-3/TRBV12-4	TRBD2	TGTGCCAGCAGTTTGTATTATACCGGGGGACGGGACTACAATGAGCAGTACTTC	CASSLYYTGGRDYNEQYF
TRBJ2-7	many	TRBV11-2	TRBD2	TGTGCCAGCAGCTCCCAACCCGGACTAGCGGGTACCTACGAGCAGTACTTC	CASSSQPGLAGTYEQYF
TRBJ2-5	many	TRBV24-1	TRBD2	TGTGCCACCAGTGATTCCGGGAGGTCTCGGGAGACCCAGTACTTC	CATSDSGRSRETQYF
TRBJ2-7	NA	TRBV27	TRBD2	TGTGCCAGCGGGAAAGCCGGGGGGGCCGGTTTGTACGAGCAGTACTTC	CASGKAGGAGLYEQYF
TRBJ1-2	few	TRBV28	NA	TGTGCCAGCAGGTTACAGGGTCCGGATGGCTACACCTTC	CASRLQGPDGYTF
TRBJ2-6	NA	TRBV28	NA	TGTGCCAGCAGACCCTGGACAGCCTCTGGGGCCAACGTCCTGACTTTC	CASRPWTASGANVLTF
TRBJ1-2	many	TRBV12-3/TRBV12-4	TRBD1	TGTGCCAGCAGTCGGACAGGGGAAGACTATGGCTACACCTTC	CASSRTGEDYGYTF
TRBJ1-1	NA	TRBV6-2/TRBV6-3	TRBD1	TGTGCCAGCAATCTACAGGGGTTGATCACTGAAGCTTTCTTT	CASNLQGLITEAFF
TRBJ2-7	few	TRBV5-1	NA	TGCGCCAGCAGCCCCTCACCGAACTACGAGCAGTACTTC	CASSPSPNYEQYF
TRBJ1-2	NA	TRBV6-6	NA	TGTGCCGGCAGAGGCGCGGGGGTGGACTATGGCTACACCTTC	CAGRGAGVDYGYTF
TRBJ2-7	many	TRBV20-1	NA	TGCAGTGCTAGACCCCAACAGGGCTCCTACGAGCAGTACTTC	CSARPQQGSYEQYF
TRBJ2-3	many	TRBV12-3/TRBV12-4	NA	TGTGCCAGCAGTCTTTATCAGGGTACTAGCACAGATACGCAGTATTTT	CASSLYQGTSTDTQYF
TRBJ2-5	few	TRBV18	NA	TGTGCCAGCTCACCACAGGGGGATCCCGGGATGACCCAGTACTTC	CASSPQGDPGMTQYF